Below, one TCR beta chain is given with its context. The antigen remains unidentified. This sample is part of a study of OX40 agonist ivuxolimab in advanced cancers. Study-wide context: The patients received ivuxolimab by intravenous route every 2 weeks at 0.01 to 10 mg/kg.

TCRdb's table, derived via immunoSEQ multiplex PCR, lists solely in-frame clones and lacks some. Of tens of thousands of clones listed, roughly 80% are singletons. V was shortened by 5 bases and J by 4 bases, with 12 bases between the two germline ends. Germline V CDR1 and CDR2: SGHTA, FQGNSA. The CDR3 has 14 residues. Study-level findings and limits: The mean number of expanded clones was higher in CD8+ T cells than in CD4+. Low normalized clonal expansion also occurred in some nonresponding patients. With doses of 0.1 to 3.0 mg/kg, CD4+ and CD8+ blood T cells had undergone clonal expansion by week 6.

This receptor was taken from an adult with an advanced solid tumor such as melanoma, head and neck, liver or kidney cancer. The source was CD4+ or CD8+ T cells sorted from blood, collected in a trial of the OX40 agonist ivuxolimab. This chain connects TRBV7-2 to TRBJ1-3; possible D gene TRBD1, 6 bases. The CDR3 loop reads CASSQQGSGNTIYF. The CDR3 DNA reads as TGTGCCAGCAGCCAACAGGGCTCGGGAAACACCATATATTTT. The full variable domain, in which reference TRBV7-2 and TRBJ1-3 provide the parts outside the CDR3, is GAGVSQSPSNKVTEKGKDVELRCDPISGHTALYWYRQSLGQGLEFLIYFQGNSAPDKSGLPSDRFSAERTGGSVSTLTIQRTQQEDSAVYLCASSQQGSGNTIYFGEGSWLTVV.